The 12 T cell receptor beta chains below come from one sample, sequenced in a study of T cell responses to AZD1222 COVID-19 vaccine (dated by TCRdb to the early 2020s). Receptors were amplified or captured by the immunoSEQ multiplex PCR assay. The table was pulled from immuneACCESS by TCRdb, which kept in-frame rearrangements only. Such tables lose some clones; where checked, under half of the loss comes from unresolved V genes, and the rest has no known cause. The sample profile shows under 200,000 clones; 90% to 95% of them were found once. Roughly 9.2% of the sample is in the top ten clones. This specimen's time point label, interpreted: baseline before first vaccination. Sequencing was performed on peripheral blood, taken on day 0 of AZD1222 vaccination. The origin of the receptors is an adult in good health.

V and J are TRBV9 and TRBJ1-2; TRBD1 matches at 8 bases. CDR1 and CDR2 from the germline V gene are SGDLS and YYNGEE. Trimming removed 3 bases from V and 8 bases from J; junction bases left unmatched: 9. The CDR3 contains 14 residues. DNA of the CDR3: TGTGCCAGCAGCGCAGCGCGGACAGGGATCGGCTACACCTTC. It yields the protein CASSAARTGIGYTF.

The rearrangement joins TRBV28 to TRBJ1-4, with 10 bases aligning to TRBD1. This CDR3 is 14 amino acids long. CDR1 and CDR2 (germline): MDHEN, SYDVKM. V shed 6 bases and J 5 bases; nucleotides not matched to a gene: 3. Here the CDR3 reads CASSGGQGNEKLFF. In DNA form, the CDR3 reads TGTGCCAGCAGCGGGGGACAGGGGAATGAAAAACTGTTTTTT.

The CDR3 nucleotides read TGTGCCAGCAGCTTAGGCCAGCGGGAGTCAGATACGCAGTATTTT. It codes for CASSLGQRESDTQYF. The chain couples TRBV11-3 to TRBJ2-3, with TRBD2 matching 8 bases. Per the germline V gene, CDR1 is SGHNT and CDR2 is YENEEA. The CDR3 runs 15 residues. Trimming removed 1 base from V and 4 bases from J; junction bases left unmatched: 4.

The chain uses TRBV24-1 and TRBJ1-5; a possible D gene is TRBD1 (6 bases). Trimming stripped 5 bases from V and 4 bases from J, with 8 bases between. The CDR3 length is 13 residues. In germline, CDR1 is KGHDR, CDR2 SFDVKD. CDR3 loop: CATSGGLNQPQHF. Here the CDR3 DNA reads TGTGCCACCAGTGGGGGGCTTAATCAGCCCCAGCATTTT.

The rearrangement joins TRBV5-1 to TRBJ2-3; 8 bases are a match to TRBD1. The CDR3 is made up of 15 amino acids. The V and J ends lost 0 bases and 3 bases, in that order; junction bases with no gene match: 3. The V gene's germline CDR1 is SGHRS and CDR2 YFSETQ. The CDR3 here is CASSLGTGRTDTQYF. The DNA of the CDR3 is TGCGCCAGCAGCTTGGGGACAGGGAGGACAGATACGCAGTATTTT.

The V call is TRBV7-9, the J call TRBJ1-1; D is unclear. This CDR3 is 13 amino acids long. Per germline, CDR1 SEHNR and CDR2 FQNEAQ (reference sequence). Trimming left V 6 bases short and J 1 base short, with 9 bases between. The CDR3 DNA reads TGTGCCAGCAGGGTTGGAGGGAACACTGAAGCTTTCTTT. It translates to CASRVGGNTEAFF.

This clone was recorded once. The J gene is TRBJ2-3, the V gene TRBV28, with D possibly being TRBD1 (5 bases). V was trimmed by 6 bases and J by 6 bases, leaving 7 bases between them. This CDR3 contains 11 residues. The V gene's germline CDR1 is MDHEN and CDR2 SYDVKM. The CDR3 region is CASRGRDTQYF. DNA for the CDR3: TGTGCCAGCAGGGGGCGGGATACGCAGTATTTT.

The chain employs TRBV9 and TRBJ1-6; a weak D match, TRBD1 (5 bases). Trimming shortened V by 6 bases and J by 7 bases, and 8 bases separated the two germline ends. Germline lookup yields CDR1 SGDLS and CDR2 YYNGEE. This CDR3 region has 12 residues. The CDR3 reads CASNRLNSPLHF. Written as DNA, the CDR3 is TGTGCCAGCAACAGGCTGAATTCACCCCTCCACTTT.

The gene calls are TRBV6-5 and TRBJ1-1; D is perhaps TRBD1 (5 bases). The CDR3 consists of 15 residues. The V end was cut by 2 bases, the J end by 3 bases, with 13 bases between. The germline V gene encodes CDR1 MNHEY and CDR2 SVGAGI. CDR3 in amino acids: CASSYAGRGDTEAFF. CDR3 bases: TGTGCCAGCAGTTACGCAGGGCGAGGGGACACTGAAGCTTTCTTT.

The gene calls are TRBV2 and TRBJ1-1; D gene unclear. CDR3 length: 11 residues. The ends were cut back, 8 bases at V and 5 bases at J, with 9 bases in the middle. From germline, CDR1 is SNHLY and CDR2 FYNNEI. CDR3 nucleotides: TGTGCCAGCGGTCACCGGACTGAAGCTTTCTTT. Its translation: CASGHRTEAFF.

This rearrangement joins TRBV30 to TRBJ2-7; D possibly corresponds to TRBD2 (6 bases). Germline V gives CDR1 GTSNPN, CDR2 SVGIG (reference sequence). V lost 5 bases and J 3 bases, leaving 20 bases between the germline ends. The CDR3 runs 15 residues. CDR3 DNA: TGTGCCTGGGCGAGACCGGGACTGCCTCACTACGAGCAGTACTTC. Residues: CAWARPGLPHYEQYF.

This clone was recorded once. CDR3: CASSQRGQGIYNEQFF. CDR3 sequence (DNA): TGCGCCAGCAGCCAAAGGGGACAGGGAATTTACAATGAGCAGTTCTTC. V gene TRBV4-3 combines with J gene TRBJ2-1, with TRBD1 matching over 9 bases. The CDR3 covers 16 residues. The junction had 6 bases not matched to a gene; V was cut back by 2 bases and J by 4 bases. Germline V gene lookup returns CDR1 LGHNA and CDR2 YSLEER.